This T cell receptor beta chain was profiled in a study of CD8+ T cells in alopecia areata. The authors extracted RNA and reverse transcribed it into cDNA as the sequencing template. Method: immunoSEQ multiplex PCR; TCRdb's copy keeps in-frame clones and lacks some. The data hold about 190,000 clones, with 50% to 60% observed a single time. The CDR3 length is 13 residues. Trimming stripped 6 bases from V and 0 bases from J, with 9 bases between. Per the germline V gene, CDR1 is MNHNS and CDR2 is SASEGT. Specified treatment: oral pan-JAK inhibitor, 5-10 mg twice daily. Both peripheral blood and punch biopsies of lesional scalp skin were obtained from patients who had alopecia areata.

The chain uses TRBV6-1 and TRBJ2-7; D unresolved. The starting material was CD4+ T cells sorted from blood, obtained at week 4, from a patient treated with tofacitinib. The TCR comes from a human donor with alopecia areata. The CDR3 sequence: CASRVYGSYEQYF. The CDR3 DNA follows: TGTGCCAGCAGGGTGTACGGCTCCTACGAGCAGTACTTC.